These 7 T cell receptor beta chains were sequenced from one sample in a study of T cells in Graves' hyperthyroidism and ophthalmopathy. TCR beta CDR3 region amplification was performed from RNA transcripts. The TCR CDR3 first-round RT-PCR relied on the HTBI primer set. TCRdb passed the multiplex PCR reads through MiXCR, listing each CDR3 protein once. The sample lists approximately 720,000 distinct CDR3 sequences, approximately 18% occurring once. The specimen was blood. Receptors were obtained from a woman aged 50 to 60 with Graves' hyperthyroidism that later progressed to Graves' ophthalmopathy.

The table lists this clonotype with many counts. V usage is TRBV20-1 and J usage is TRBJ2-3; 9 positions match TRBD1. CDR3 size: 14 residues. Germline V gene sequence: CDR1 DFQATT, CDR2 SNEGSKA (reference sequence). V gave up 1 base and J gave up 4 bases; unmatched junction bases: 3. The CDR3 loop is CSARGDRVADTQYF. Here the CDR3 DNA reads TGCAGTGCTAGAGGGGACAGGGTAGCAGATACGCAGTATTTT.

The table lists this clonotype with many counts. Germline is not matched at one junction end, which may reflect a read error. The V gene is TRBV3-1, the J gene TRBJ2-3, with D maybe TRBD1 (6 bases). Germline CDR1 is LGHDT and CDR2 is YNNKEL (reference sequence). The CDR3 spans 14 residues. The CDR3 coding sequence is TGTGCCAGCAGCGAAGACAGGAGTGAAGATACGCAGTATTTT. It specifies CASSEDRSEDTQYF.

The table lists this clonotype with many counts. CDR3 in DNA: TGCAGTGCTACGACAGGGCCCAATTCACCCCTCCACTTT. Its translation: CSATTGPNSPLHF. This sequence joins TRBV20-1 and TRBJ1-6, with TRBD1 identical over 7 bases. Germline V CDR1 and CDR2: DFQATT, SNEGSKA (reference sequence). The CDR3 sequence is 13 residues long. Trimming at V came to 4 bases and at J to 7 bases, leaving 4 bases not matched to a gene.

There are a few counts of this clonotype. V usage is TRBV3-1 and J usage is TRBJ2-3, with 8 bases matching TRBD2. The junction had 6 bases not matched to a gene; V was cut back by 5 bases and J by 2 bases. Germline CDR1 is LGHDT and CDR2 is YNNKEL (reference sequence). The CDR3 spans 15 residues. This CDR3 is CASSSAGANTDTQYF. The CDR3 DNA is TGTGCCAGCAGCTCAGCGGGGGCCAACACAGATACGCAGTATTTT.

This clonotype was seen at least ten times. Here the CDR3 reads CASSLMAHNEQFF. CDR3 bases: TGTGCCAGCAGCTTAATGGCACACAATGAGCAGTTCTTC. The chain joins TRBV11-2 to TRBJ2-1; no firm D call. The CDR3 contains 13 residues. Trimming took 2 bases from V and 5 from J, leaving 7 bases between them. Germline V gene data show CDR1 as SGHAT and CDR2 as FQNNGV.

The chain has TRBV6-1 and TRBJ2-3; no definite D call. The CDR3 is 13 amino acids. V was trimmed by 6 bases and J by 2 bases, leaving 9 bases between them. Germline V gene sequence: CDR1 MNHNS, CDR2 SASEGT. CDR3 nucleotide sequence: TGTGCCAGCAGCCAACCCGCCACAGATACGCAGTATTTT. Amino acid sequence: CASSQPATDTQYF.

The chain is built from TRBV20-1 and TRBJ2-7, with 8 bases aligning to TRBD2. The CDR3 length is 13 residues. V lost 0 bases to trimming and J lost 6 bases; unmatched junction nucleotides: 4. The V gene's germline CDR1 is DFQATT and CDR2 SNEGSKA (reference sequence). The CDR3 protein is CSARDSGGAEQYF. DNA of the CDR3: TGCAGTGCTAGAGATTCGGGAGGGGCCGAGCAGTACTTC.